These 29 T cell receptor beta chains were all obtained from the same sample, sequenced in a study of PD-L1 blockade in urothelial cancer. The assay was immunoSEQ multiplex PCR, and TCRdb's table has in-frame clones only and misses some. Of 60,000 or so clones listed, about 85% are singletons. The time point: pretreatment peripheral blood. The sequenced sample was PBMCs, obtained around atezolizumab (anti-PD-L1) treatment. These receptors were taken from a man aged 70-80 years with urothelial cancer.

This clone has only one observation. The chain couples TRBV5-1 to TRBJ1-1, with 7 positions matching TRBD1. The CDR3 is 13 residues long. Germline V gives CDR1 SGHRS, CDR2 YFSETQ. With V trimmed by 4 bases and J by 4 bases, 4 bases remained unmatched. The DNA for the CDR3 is TGCGCCAGCAGCGCTGACAGGGCCACTGAAGCTTTCTTT. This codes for CASSADRATEAFF.

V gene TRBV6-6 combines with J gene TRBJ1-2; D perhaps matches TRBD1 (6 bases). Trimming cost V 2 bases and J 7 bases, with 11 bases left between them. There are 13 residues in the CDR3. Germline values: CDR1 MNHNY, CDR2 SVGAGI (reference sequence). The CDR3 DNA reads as TGTGCCAGCAGTTACGGGGGCGCGGGTGGCTACACCTTC. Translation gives CASSYGGAGGYTF.

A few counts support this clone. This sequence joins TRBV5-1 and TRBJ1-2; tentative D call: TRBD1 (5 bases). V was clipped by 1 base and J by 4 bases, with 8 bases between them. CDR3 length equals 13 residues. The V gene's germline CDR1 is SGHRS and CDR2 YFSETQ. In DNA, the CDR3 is TGCGCCAGCAGCTTGCAGGGAACCTATGGCTACACCTTC. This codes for CASSLQGTYGYTF.

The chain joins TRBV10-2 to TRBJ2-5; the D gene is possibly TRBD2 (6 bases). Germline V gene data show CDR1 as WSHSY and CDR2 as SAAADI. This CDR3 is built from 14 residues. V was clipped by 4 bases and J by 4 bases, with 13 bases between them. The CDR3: CASSGGQGLETQYF. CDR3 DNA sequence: TGCGCCAGCAGTGGCGGTCAGGGACTAGAGACCCAGTACTTC.

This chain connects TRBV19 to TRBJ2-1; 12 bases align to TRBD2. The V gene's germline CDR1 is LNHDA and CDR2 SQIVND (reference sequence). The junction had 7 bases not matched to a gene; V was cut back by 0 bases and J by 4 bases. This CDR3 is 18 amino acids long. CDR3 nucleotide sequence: TGTGCCAGTAGTATAGATGAGACTAGCGGGAGTTGGTACAATGAGCAGTTCTTC. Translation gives CASSIDETSGSWYNEQFF.

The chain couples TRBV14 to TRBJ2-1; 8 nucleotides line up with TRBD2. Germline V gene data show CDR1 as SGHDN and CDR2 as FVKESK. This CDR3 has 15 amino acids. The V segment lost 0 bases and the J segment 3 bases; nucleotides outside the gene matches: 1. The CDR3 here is CASSQELAVYNEQFF. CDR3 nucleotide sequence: TGTGCCAGCAGCCAAGAACTAGCGGTCTACAATGAGCAGTTCTTC.

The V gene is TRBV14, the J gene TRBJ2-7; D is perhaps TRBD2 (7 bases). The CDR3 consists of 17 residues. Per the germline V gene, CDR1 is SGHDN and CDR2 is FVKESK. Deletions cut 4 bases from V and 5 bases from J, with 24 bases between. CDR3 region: CASSLRGGGLLLDEQYF. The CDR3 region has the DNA TGTGCCAGCAGCCTAAGAGGGGGGGGATTACTTCTCGACGAGCAGTACTTC.

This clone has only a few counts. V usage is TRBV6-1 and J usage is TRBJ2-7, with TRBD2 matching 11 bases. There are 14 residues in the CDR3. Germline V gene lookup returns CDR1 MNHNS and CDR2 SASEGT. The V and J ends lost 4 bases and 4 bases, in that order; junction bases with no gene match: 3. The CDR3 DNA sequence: TGTGCCAGCAGTGGACTAGCGGGAAAATACGAGCAGTACTTC. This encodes CASSGLAGKYEQYF.

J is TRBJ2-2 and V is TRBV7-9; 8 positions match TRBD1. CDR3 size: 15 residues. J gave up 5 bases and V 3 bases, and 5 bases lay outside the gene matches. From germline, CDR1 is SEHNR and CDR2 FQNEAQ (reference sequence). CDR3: CASSFDTGGTGELFF. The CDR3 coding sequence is TGTGCCAGCAGCTTCGACACAGGGGGGACCGGGGAGCTGTTTTTT.

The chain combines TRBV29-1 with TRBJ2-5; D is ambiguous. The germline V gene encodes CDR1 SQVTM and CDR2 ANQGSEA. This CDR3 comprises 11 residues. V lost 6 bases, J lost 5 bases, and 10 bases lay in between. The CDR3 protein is CSVGLRETQYF. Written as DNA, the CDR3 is TGCAGCGTGGGCCTCAGGGAGACCCAGTACTTC.

The CDR3 is CASSHPGQGANEQYF. In DNA, the CDR3 is TGCGCCAGCAGCCACCCGGGACAGGGGGCAAACGAGCAGTACTTC. The rearrangement joins TRBV10-2 to TRBJ2-7, with 12 nucleotides matching TRBD1. Unmatched junction bases numbered 8, after V lost 6 bases and J lost 5 bases. The CDR3 extends over 15 amino acids. Germline values: CDR1 WSHSY, CDR2 SAAADI.

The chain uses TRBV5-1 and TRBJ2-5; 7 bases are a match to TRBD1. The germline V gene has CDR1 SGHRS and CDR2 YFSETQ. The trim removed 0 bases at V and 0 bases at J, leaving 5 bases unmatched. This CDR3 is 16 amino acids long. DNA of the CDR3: TGCGCCAGCAGCTTGGGACGGGACAGATACCAAGAGACCCAGTACTTC. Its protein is CASSLGRDRYQETQYF.

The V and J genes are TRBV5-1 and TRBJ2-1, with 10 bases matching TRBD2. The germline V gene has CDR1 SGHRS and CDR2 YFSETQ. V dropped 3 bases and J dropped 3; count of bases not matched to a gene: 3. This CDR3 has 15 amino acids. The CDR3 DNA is TGCGCCAGCAGCTATAGCGGGGGGATCTACAATGAGCAGTTCTTC. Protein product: CASSYSGGIYNEQFF.

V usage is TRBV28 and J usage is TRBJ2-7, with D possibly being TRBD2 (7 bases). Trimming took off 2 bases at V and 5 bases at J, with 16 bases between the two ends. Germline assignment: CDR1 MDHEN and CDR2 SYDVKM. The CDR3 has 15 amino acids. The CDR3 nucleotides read TGTGCCAGCAGTTTAATATGGTCGGGGGGCCACGAGCAGTACTTC. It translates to CASSLIWSGGHEQYF.

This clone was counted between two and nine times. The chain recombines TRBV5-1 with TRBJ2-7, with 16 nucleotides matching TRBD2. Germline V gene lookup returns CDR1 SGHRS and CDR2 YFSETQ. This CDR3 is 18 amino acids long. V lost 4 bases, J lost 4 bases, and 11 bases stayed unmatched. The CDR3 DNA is TGCGCCAGCAGCATCGGGACTAGCGGGAGGGCCTTACGGTACGAGCAGTACTTC. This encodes CASSIGTSGRALRYEQYF.

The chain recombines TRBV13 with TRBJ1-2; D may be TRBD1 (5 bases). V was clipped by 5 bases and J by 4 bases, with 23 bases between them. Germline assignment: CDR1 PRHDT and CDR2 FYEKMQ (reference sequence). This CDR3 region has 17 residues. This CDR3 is CASSLRQYSALIYGYTF. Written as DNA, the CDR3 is TGTGCCAGCAGCCTGCGACAGTACTCTGCTCTGATCTATGGCTACACCTTC.

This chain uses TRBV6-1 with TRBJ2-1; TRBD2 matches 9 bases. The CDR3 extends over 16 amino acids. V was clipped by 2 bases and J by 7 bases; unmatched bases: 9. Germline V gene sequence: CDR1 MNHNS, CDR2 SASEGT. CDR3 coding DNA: TGTGCCAGCAGTGAACTTGGCGGGAGGGCCGGGAATGAGCAGTTCTTC. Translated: CASSELGGRAGNEQFF.

The CDR3 is CASSVDDGTSGRNEQFF. The CDR3 DNA reads as TGTGCCAGCAGCGTAGACGACGGGACTAGCGGGAGGAATGAGCAGTTCTTC. The chain has TRBV9 and TRBJ2-1, with 15 positions matching TRBD2. This CDR3 comprises 17 residues. V dropped 0 bases and J dropped 7; count of bases not matched to a gene: 5. CDR1 is SGDLS, CDR2 YYNGEE, per germline.

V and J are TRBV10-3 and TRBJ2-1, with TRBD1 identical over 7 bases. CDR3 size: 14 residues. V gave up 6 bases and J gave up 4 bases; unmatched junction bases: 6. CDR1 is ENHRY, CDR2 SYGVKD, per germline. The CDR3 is CAIRSGTEYNEQFF. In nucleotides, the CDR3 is TGTGCCATCAGATCCGGGACAGAGTACAATGAGCAGTTCTTC.

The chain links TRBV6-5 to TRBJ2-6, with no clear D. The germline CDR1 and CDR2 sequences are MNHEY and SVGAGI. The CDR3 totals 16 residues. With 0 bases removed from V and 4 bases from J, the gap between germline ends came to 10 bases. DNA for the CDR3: TGTGCCAGCAGTTACTCCCTAGGATCGGGGGCCAACGTCCTGACTTTC. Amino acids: CASSYSLGSGANVLTF.

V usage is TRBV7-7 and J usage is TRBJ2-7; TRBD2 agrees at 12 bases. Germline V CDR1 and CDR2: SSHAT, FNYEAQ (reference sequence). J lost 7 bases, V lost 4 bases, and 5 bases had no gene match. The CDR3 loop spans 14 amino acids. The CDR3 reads CASSYRLAGDEQYF. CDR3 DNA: TGTGCCAGCAGCTACAGACTAGCGGGAGATGAGCAGTACTTC.

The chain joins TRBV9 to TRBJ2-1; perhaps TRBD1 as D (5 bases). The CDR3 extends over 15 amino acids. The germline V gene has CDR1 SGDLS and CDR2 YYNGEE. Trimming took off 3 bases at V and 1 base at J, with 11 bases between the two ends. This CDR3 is CASSATGLSYNEQFF. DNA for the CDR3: TGTGCCAGCAGCGCAACAGGATTATCCTACAATGAGCAGTTCTTC.

CDR3 nucleotide sequence: TGTGCCAGCAGTTTATTAGGGGATAGCAATCAGCCCCAGCATTTT. Its translation is CASSLLGDSNQPQHF. The genes are TRBV27 and TRBJ1-5, with D possibly TRBD1 on 5 matching bases. V shed 1 base and J shed 0 bases, with 7 bases lying between them. The CDR3 totals 15 residues. Germline values: CDR1 MNHEY, CDR2 SMNVEV (reference sequence).

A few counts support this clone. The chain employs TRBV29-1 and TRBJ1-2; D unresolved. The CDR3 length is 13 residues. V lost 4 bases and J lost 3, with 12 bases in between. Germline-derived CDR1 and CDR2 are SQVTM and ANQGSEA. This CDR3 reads CSVGVRSDYGYTF. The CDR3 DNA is TGCAGCGTTGGTGTCCGGTCCGACTATGGCTACACCTTC.

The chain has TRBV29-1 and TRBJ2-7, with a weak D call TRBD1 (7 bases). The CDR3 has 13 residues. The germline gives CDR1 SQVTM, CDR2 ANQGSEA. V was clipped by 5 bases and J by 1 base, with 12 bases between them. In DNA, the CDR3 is TGCAGCGTTAGCCAGGGGGGATCCTACGAGCAGTACTTC. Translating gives CSVSQGGSYEQYF.

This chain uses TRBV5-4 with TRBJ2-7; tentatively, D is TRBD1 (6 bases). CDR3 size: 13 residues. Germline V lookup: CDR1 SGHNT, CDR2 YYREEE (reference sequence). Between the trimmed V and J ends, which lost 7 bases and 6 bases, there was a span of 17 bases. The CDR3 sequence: CASGLTGFAEQYF. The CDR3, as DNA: TGTGCCAGCGGGTTAACAGGGTTTGCCGAGCAGTACTTC.

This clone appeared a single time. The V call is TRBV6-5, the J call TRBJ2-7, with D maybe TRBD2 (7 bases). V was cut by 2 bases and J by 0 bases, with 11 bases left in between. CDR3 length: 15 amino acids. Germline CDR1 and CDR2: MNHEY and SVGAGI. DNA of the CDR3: TGTGCCAGCAGTTACGGGGGGGCACTCTCCTACGAGCAGTACTTC. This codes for CASSYGGALSYEQYF.

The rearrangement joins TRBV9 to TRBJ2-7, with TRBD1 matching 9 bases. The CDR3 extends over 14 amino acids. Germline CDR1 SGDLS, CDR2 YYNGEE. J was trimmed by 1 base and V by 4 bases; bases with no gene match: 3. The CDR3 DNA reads TGTGCCAGCAGCAAGGGACAGGGTTCCTACGAGCAGTACTTC. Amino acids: CASSKGQGSYEQYF.

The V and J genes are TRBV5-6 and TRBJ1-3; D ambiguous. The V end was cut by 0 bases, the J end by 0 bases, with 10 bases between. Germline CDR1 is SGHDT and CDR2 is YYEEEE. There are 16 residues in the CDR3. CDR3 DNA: TGTGCCAGCAGCTTGGTCCCCGTCCTCTCTGGAAACACCATATATTTT. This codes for CASSLVPVLSGNTIYF.